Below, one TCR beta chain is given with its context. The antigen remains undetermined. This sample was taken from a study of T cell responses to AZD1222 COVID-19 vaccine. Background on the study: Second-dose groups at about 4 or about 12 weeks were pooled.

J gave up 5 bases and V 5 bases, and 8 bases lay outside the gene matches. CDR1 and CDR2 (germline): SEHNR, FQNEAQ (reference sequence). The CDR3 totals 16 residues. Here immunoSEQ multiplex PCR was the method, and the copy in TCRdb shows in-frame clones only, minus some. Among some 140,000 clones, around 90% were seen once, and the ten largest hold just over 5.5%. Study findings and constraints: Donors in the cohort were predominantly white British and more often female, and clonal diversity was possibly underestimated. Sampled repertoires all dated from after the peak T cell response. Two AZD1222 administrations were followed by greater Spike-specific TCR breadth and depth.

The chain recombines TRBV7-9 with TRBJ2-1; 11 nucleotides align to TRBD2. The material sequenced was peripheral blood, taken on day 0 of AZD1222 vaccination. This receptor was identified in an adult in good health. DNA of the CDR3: TGTGCCAGCAGCCCCCGCACTAGCGGGAGAAACAATGAGCAGTTCTTC. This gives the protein CASSPRTSGRNNEQFF.